Listed here is a single T cell receptor (beta chain). Donors each had at least one pre-ART PBMC sample and at least two post-ART ones. The data were obtained in a study of long-term antiretroviral therapy in people with HIV. The assay, immunoSEQ v3.0, was run at survey level. Sequencing was performed with immunoSEQ multiplex PCR; in TCRdb, only in-frame clones are kept and a portion is missing. The sample carries 15,000 or so clones, approximately 90% recorded once. This receptor was taken from a woman in her thirties or forties with HIV. The sequencing used unsorted PBMCs, collected 0.6 years after starting antiretroviral therapy.

The CDR3 reads CASRGQGNYGYTF. CDR3 sequence (DNA): TGTGCCAGCAGAGGACAGGGCAACTATGGCTACACCTTC. V usage is TRBV5-4 and J usage is TRBJ1-2; 8 bases map to TRBD1. The CDR3 has 13 amino acids. The germline CDR1 and CDR2 sequences are SGHNT and YYREEE (reference sequence). V trimming: 5 bases; J trimming: 2 bases; junction bases outside the gene matches: 2.